Below are 24 T cell receptor beta chains sequenced from a single sample in a study of T cells in Graves' hyperthyroidism and ophthalmopathy. Authors of the study amplified TCR beta CDR3 regions from RNA transcripts. The HTBI primer set drove a first-round RT-PCR of the TCR CDR3. TCRdb passed the multiplex PCR reads through MiXCR, listing each CDR3 protein once. Counted here are under 650,000 distinct CDR3 sequences, under 20% occurring once; the ten biggest clones make up around 3.9%. The sample comprised blood. These receptors all come from a woman in her twenties or thirties with Graves' hyperthyroidism.

The chain employs TRBV27 and TRBJ2-1; D is undetermined. The V gene's germline CDR1 is MNHEY and CDR2 SMNVEV (reference sequence). The CDR3 spans 14 residues. Trimming took 3 bases from V and 7 from J, leaving 13 bases between them. The DNA of the CDR3 is TGTGCCAGCAGTTTGGGAAACCCCGGAAATGAGCAGTTCTTC. Its protein is CASSLGNPGNEQFF.

This clonotype was counted at least ten times. V usage is TRBV12-3 or TRBV12-4 and J usage is TRBJ2-3, with unresolved D. The CDR3 is made up of 14 amino acids. Trimming pared 3 bases from V and 0 bases from J, leaving 7 bases between. The CDR3 loop reads CASSFKVSTDTQYF. The CDR3 DNA follows: TGTGCCAGCAGTTTTAAGGTTAGCACAGATACGCAGTATTTT.

Only a few counts were recorded for this clonotype. A much larger clone sits a single nucleotide away, making a read error possible. V gene TRBV28 combines with J gene TRBJ1-5; TRBD1 agrees at 9 bases. There are 18 residues in the CDR3. Germline V lookup: CDR1 MDHEN, CDR2 SYDVKM. The CDR3 nucleotides are TGTGCCAGCAGTTCCACAGGGGGCGCGTATTATAGCAATCGGCCCCAGCATTTT. Protein sequence: CASSSTGGAYYSNRPQHF.

The chain employs TRBV11-1 and TRBJ2-3; 7 nucleotides align to TRBD2. The J segment lost 0 bases and the V segment lost 2 bases, leaving 11 bases of the junction unmatched. The CDR3 totals 18 residues. In germline, CDR1 is SGHAT, CDR2 FQDESV (reference sequence). The CDR3 here is CASSLKMAAGVSTDTQYF. The DNA of the CDR3 is TGTGCCAGCAGCTTAAAGATGGCCGCGGGAGTTAGCACAGATACGCAGTATTTT.

The chain carries TRBV19 and TRBJ1-5, with D unresolved. V lost 4 bases, J lost 4 bases, and 17 bases lay in between. Germline values: CDR1 LNHDA, CDR2 SQIVND (reference sequence). This CDR3 comprises 16 residues. CDR3 sequence: CASSNGRLKWNQPQHF. CDR3 coding DNA: TGTGCCAGTAGTAACGGACGACTCAAATGGAATCAGCCCCAGCATTTT.

The chain carries TRBV10-3 and TRBJ2-3; D tentatively fits TRBD1 or TRBD2 (5 bases each). From germline, CDR1 is ENHRY and CDR2 SYGVKD. Trimming removed 4 bases from V and 2 bases from J, with 16 bases in between. The CDR3 is 16 residues long. The CDR3 region has the DNA TGTGCCATCAGTGGACCCCCCAGCGGACACACAGATACGCAGTATTTT. Its protein product is CAISGPPSGHTDTQYF.

This chain joins TRBV28 and TRBJ2-5; D is unclear. Germline CDR1 and CDR2: MDHEN and SYDVKM. Trimming removed 3 bases at V and 1 base at J, with 12 bases between. This CDR3 has 15 residues. The CDR3 loop is CASSFPGITQETQYF. The CDR3 bases are TGTGCCAGCAGTTTCCCCGGAATAACCCAAGAGACCCAGTACTTC.

As concerns this clonotype: A much larger clonotype is one base distant, so this may be a read error. The CDR3 loop is CASSLAGYTGGLFF. Written as DNA, the CDR3 is TGTGCCAGCAGCTTAGCGGGGTACACCGGGGGGCTGTTTTTT. This sequence joins TRBV7-9 and TRBJ2-2; a weak D match, TRBD2 (6 bases). There are 14 residues in the CDR3. Germline V lookup: CDR1 SEHNR, CDR2 FQNEAQ (reference sequence).

The chain links TRBV29-1 to TRBJ2-1; D is possibly TRBD1 (6 bases). Germline values: CDR1 SQVTM, CDR2 ANQGSEA. Between the trimmed V and J ends, which lost 0 bases and 1 base, there was a span of 7 bases. The CDR3 is 14 amino acids. DNA of the CDR3: TGCAGCGTTGAAGAAGGGGGATCCTACAATGAGCAGTTCTTC. Translated, it gives CSVEEGGSYNEQFF.

This clonotype has a count of ten or more. The V gene is TRBV28, the J gene TRBJ2-1; D is tentatively TRBD1 or TRBD2 (5 bases each). The germline V gene encodes CDR1 MDHEN and CDR2 SYDVKM. The CDR3 consists of 15 residues. Between the trimmed V and J ends, which lost 5 bases and 5 bases, there was a span of 16 bases. CDR3 in DNA: TGTGCCAGCAGTGAAAGACAGCTAGCTAACAATGAGCAGTTCTTC. Translated, it gives CASSERQLANNEQFF.

At least ten counts were recorded for this clonotype. The chain uses TRBV5-1 and TRBJ2-1; 8 bases map to TRBD2. V shed 3 bases and J 10 bases; nucleotides not matched to a gene: 18. The CDR3 sequence is 17 residues long. Germline values: CDR1 SGHRS, CDR2 YFSETQ. In DNA, the CDR3 is TGCGCCAGCAGCTCTAAGAATCTAGCGGGTTTAACATGGGAGCAGTTCTTC. Protein sequence: CASSSKNLAGLTWEQFF.

Many counts were recorded for this clonotype. Here the CDR3 reads CASSLQGRNEQYF. In nucleotides, the CDR3 is TGTGCCAGCAGTTTGCAGGGTAGGAACGAGCAGTACTTC. The chain couples TRBV27 to TRBJ2-7; TRBD1 might be the D (5 bases). Germline lookup yields CDR1 MNHEY and CDR2 SMNVEV (reference sequence). Trimming took off 3 bases at V and 5 bases at J, with 11 bases between the two ends. There are 13 residues in the CDR3.

The sample holds many counts of this clonotype. The chain uses TRBV5-1 and TRBJ2-1; a possible D gene is TRBD1 (5 bases). The CDR3 is 16 residues long. The ends were cut back, 0 bases at V and 7 bases at J, with 17 bases in the middle. The V gene's germline CDR1 is SGHRS and CDR2 YFSETQ. The CDR3 nucleotides read TGCGCCAGCAGCTTGGTGGTGAGGCAGGGATGGAATGAGCAGTTCTTC. Translated, it gives CASSLVVRQGWNEQFF.

This clonotype turned up a few times. The rearrangement links TRBV9 to TRBJ2-1, with a weak D call TRBD1 (7 bases). The CDR3 extends over 15 amino acids. Germline V CDR1 and CDR2: SGDLS, YYNGEE. The germline V and J ends were trimmed by 0 bases and 4 bases, with 11 bases remaining between them. The CDR3 sequence is CASSVDSGGYNEQFF. Written as DNA, the CDR3 is TGTGCCAGCAGCGTAGATTCAGGGGGGTACAATGAGCAGTTCTTC.

This clonotype was observed a handful of times. The rearrangement uses TRBV12-3 or TRBV12-4 and TRBJ2-7, with D tentatively TRBD1 or TRBD2 (5 bases each). CDR3 length: 14 amino acids. Trimming took 3 bases from V and 2 from J, leaving 11 bases between them. CDR3 coding DNA: TGTGCCAGCAGTTTTTTTGGGGGTCCCTACGAGCAGTACTTC. Protein product: CASSFFGGPYEQYF.

CDR3 loop: CASSLFGTGYTGELFF. DNA of the CDR3: TGTGCCAGCAGCTTATTTGGGACAGGGTACACCGGGGAGCTGTTTTTT. The chain combines TRBV7-9 with TRBJ2-2, with TRBD1 matching over 9 bases. CDR3 length: 16 residues. The V gene's germline CDR1 is SEHNR and CDR2 FQNEAQ (reference sequence). Unmatched junction bases numbered 4, after V lost 2 bases and J lost 3 bases.

This clonotype appeared a few times. The chain couples TRBV9 to TRBJ2-3, with 12 bases identical to TRBD2. The CDR3 runs 15 residues. Germline CDR1 SGDLS, CDR2 YYNGEE. The V and J ends lost 3 bases and 5 bases, in that order; junction bases with no gene match: 4. CDR3 nucleotides: TGTGCCAGCAGCGCGACTAGCGGGAGATTAGATACGCAGTATTTT. Residues: CASSATSGRLDTQYF.

This clonotype was found many times. The chain employs TRBV3-1 and TRBJ1-6; 9 bases agree with TRBD1. CDR3 length equals 14 residues. Germline-derived CDR1 and CDR2 are LGHDT and YNNKEL (reference sequence). The ends lost 6 bases at V and 7 bases at J; junction bases unmatched: 4. The CDR3 loop is CASSRGQGNSPLHF. DNA for the CDR3: TGTGCCAGCAGTCGGGGACAGGGAAATTCACCCCTCCACTTT.

This clonotype was seen ten or more times. This chain connects TRBV6-1 to TRBJ2-1; tentatively, D is TRBD1 (6 bases). Looked up from germline, CDR1 is MNHNS and CDR2 is SASEGT. Between the trimmed V and J ends, which lost 10 bases and 0 bases, there was a span of 19 bases. This CDR3 has 16 residues. Here the CDR3 reads CATSRTGTSSYNEQFF. The CDR3 DNA reads TGTGCCACCTCCAGAACAGGGACCAGCTCCTACAATGAGCAGTTCTTC.

The J gene is TRBJ1-6, the V gene TRBV6-1; D is possibly TRBD1 (5 bases). Germline loops: CDR1 MNHNS, CDR2 SASEGT. The CDR3 totals 13 residues. V was trimmed by 11 bases and J by 4 bases, leaving 12 bases between them. CDR3 nucleotide sequence: TGTGCCGGGACTGGACAATATAATTCACCCCTCCACTTT. It encodes CAGTGQYNSPLHF.

There are many counts of this clonotype. V and J are TRBV29-1 and TRBJ2-1; D perhaps matches TRBD2 (6 bases). With 3 bases removed from V and 2 bases from J, the gap between germline ends came to 14 bases. The length of the CDR3 is 15 residues. The germline gives CDR1 SQVTM, CDR2 ANQGSEA. This CDR3 is CSVDPRRGPYNEQFF. The CDR3 DNA reads as TGCAGCGTTGACCCCAGGCGGGGTCCCTACAATGAGCAGTTCTTC.

Many counts were recorded for this clonotype. V gene TRBV6-2 or TRBV6-3 combines with J gene TRBJ1-1; TRBD1 might be the D (6 bases). Trimming left V 6 bases short and J 3 bases short, with 14 bases between. CDR1 and CDR2 from the germline V gene are MNHEY and SVGEGT. The CDR3 consists of 14 residues. This CDR3 is CASSAQGTYTEAFF. The CDR3 DNA is TGTGCCAGCAGCGCACAGGGTACGTACACTGAAGCTTTCTTT.

The chain has TRBV6-5 and TRBJ2-1, with 13 positions matching TRBD2. V was clipped by 2 bases and J by 9 bases; unmatched bases: 4. This CDR3 spans 15 amino acids. Germline CDR1 and CDR2: MNHEY and SVGAGI. For the CDR3, the DNA is TGTGCCAGCAGTTACATCGGACTAGCGGGAGCTGAGCAGTTCTTC. Its protein product is CASSYIGLAGAEQFF.

The V gene is TRBV9, the J gene TRBJ2-6; 7 nucleotides agree with TRBD1. Germline CDR1 reads SGDLS; CDR2 reads YYNGEE. The J segment lost 0 bases and the V segment lost 0 bases, leaving 6 bases of the junction unmatched. This CDR3 contains 18 residues. The CDR3 region has the DNA TGTGCCAGCAGCGTAGTCGAGGGGGCCTTCTCTGGGGCCAACGTCCTGACTTTC. As protein: CASSVVEGAFSGANVLTF.